The next 7 T cell receptor beta chains were all read from a single sample in a study of T cells in tumors after PD-1 blockade. Here immunoSEQ multiplex PCR was the method, and the copy in TCRdb shows in-frame clones only, minus some. The sample holds approximately 47,000 clones; 65% to 85% are singletons and the top ten take 7.5% to 9.5%. The sample here was PBMCs, taken before anti-PD-1 therapy. The receptor set was obtained from a human donor with advanced basal cell or squamous cell carcinoma (not recorded which).

The V gene is TRBV7-3, the J gene TRBJ2-1; 12 nucleotides line up with TRBD2. The CDR3 runs to 16 residues. Germline V gene lookup returns CDR1 SGHTA and CDR2 FQGTGA. The ends lost 3 bases at V and 5 bases at J; junction bases unmatched: 5. The CDR3 nucleotides are TGTGCCAGCAGCTTCACAGGGACTAGCGGGCACAATGAGCAGTTCTTC. It yields the protein CASSFTGTSGHNEQFF.

The rearrangement uses TRBV6-1 and TRBJ1-6, with D uncertain. This CDR3 comprises 17 residues. V was trimmed by 3 bases and J by 3 bases, leaving 15 bases between them. Germline V CDR1 and CDR2: MNHNS, SASEGT. CDR3 nucleotide sequence: TGTGCCAGCAGTGACCTCCCGACGGATAACTATAATTCACCCCTCCACTTT. This gives the protein CASSDLPTDNYNSPLHF.

The V gene is TRBV3-1 (or the pseudogene TRBV3-2), the J gene TRBJ1-6; D might be TRBD1 (5 bases). Germline loops: CDR1 LGHDT, CDR2 YNNKEL (reference sequence). The CDR3 length is 14 residues. V was clipped by 1 base and J by 10 bases, with 11 bases between them. CDR3 residues: CASSQGEGRSPLHF. CDR3 DNA: TGTGCCAGCAGCCAAGGCGAGGGACGCTCACCCCTCCACTTT.

This clone was counted once. The chain joins TRBV5-4 to TRBJ2-3; 9 nucleotides line up with TRBD2. V dropped 3 bases and J dropped 4; count of bases not matched to a gene: 9. This CDR3 is 16 amino acids long. Per the germline V gene, CDR1 is SGHNT and CDR2 is YYREEE (reference sequence). The CDR3 DNA follows: TGTGCCAGCAGCTCCCCCGGCGGGGGGGCCGCAGATACGCAGTATTTT. It yields the protein CASSSPGGGAADTQYF. The full variable domain, completed using reference TRBV5-4 and TRBJ2-3, is ETGVTQSPTHLIKTRGQQVTLRCSSQSGHNTVSWYQQALGQGPQFIFQYYREEENGRGNFPPRFSGLQFPNYSSELNVNALELDDSALYLCASSSPGGGAADTQYFGPGTRLTVL.

The gene calls are TRBV21-1 and TRBJ2-2; the tabulated D call, TRBD1, remains unverified against the DNA. TRBV21-1 is shown as a pseudogene. The CDR3 is made up of 19 amino acids. As DNA, the CDR3 is TGTGCCAGCAGCAAAGCGATACAGGGGGCTAGAGCGAACACCGGGGAGCTGTTTTTT. Translated: CASSKAIQGARANTGELFF.

The J gene is TRBJ2-2, the V gene TRBV4-1; D not certain. V was shortened by 1 base and J by 6 bases, with 12 bases between the two germline ends. CDR1 and CDR2 (germline): MGHRA, YSYEKL. There are 15 residues in the CDR3. The CDR3 reads CASSQVVVVSGELFF. CDR3 nucleotides: TGCGCCAGCAGCCAAGTGGTTGTAGTATCCGGGGAGCTGTTTTTT.

The chain employs TRBV5-1 and TRBJ2-2; tentative D call: TRBD2 (5 bases). Germline CDR1 SGHRS, CDR2 YFSETQ. This CDR3 contains 16 residues. V dropped 0 bases and J dropped 7 bases, with 16 bases sitting between them. For the CDR3, the DNA is TGCGCCAGCAGCTTGGACCTTCCGGGAACCGGCGGGGAGCTGTTTTTT. Amino acid sequence: CASSLDLPGTGGELFF. Together with reference TRBV5-1 and TRBJ2-2, the CDR3 gives the full variable domain: KAGVTQTPRYLIKTRGQQVTLSCSPISGHRSVSWYQQTPGQGLQFLFEYFSETQRNKGNFPGRFSGRQFSNSRSEMNVSTLELGDSALYLCASSLDLPGTGGELFFGEGSRLTVL.